Below, 28 T cell receptor beta chains from the same sample are listed, as sequenced in a study of T cells in localized non-small cell lung cancer. Data came from immunoSEQ multiplex PCR; TCRdb stores just in-frame clones and leaves some out. Seen here are over 25,000 clones, about 92% observed once, and the top ten hold approximately 2%. The sample consisted of peripheral blood, taken before any cancer treatment. These receptors were collected from a female donor older than 55 with stage I lung adenocarcinoma.

The rearrangement uses TRBV7-8 and TRBJ2-5; 9 bases map to TRBD1. The CDR3 runs 13 residues. Germline V gene data show CDR1 as SGHVS and CDR2 as FQNEAQ. Losses at the gene ends were 5 bases for V and 5 bases for J; bases not matched to a gene: 3. The DNA of the CDR3 is TGTGCCAGCAGCGTACAGGGGGCTGAGACCCAGTACTTC. This translates into CASSVQGAETQYF.

The V call is TRBV5-1, the J call TRBJ2-7; D ambiguous. Germline V gene lookup returns CDR1 SGHRS and CDR2 YFSETQ. Trimming shortened V by 7 bases and J by 2 bases, and 19 bases separated the two germline ends. The CDR3 loop spans 15 amino acids. The CDR3 coding sequence is TGCGCCAGCCGCCCCGGCGTCCAAGAAACCTACGAGCAGTACTTC. It codes for CASRPGVQETYEQYF.

This chain connects TRBV19 to TRBJ2-2; D perhaps matches TRBD2 (6 bases). CDR3 length: 14 amino acids. The germline gives CDR1 LNHDA, CDR2 SQIVND (reference sequence). The V gene lost 6 bases and the J gene lost 4 bases, with 12 bases spanning the gap. The CDR3 is CASSLDGGTGELFF. CDR3 nucleotides: TGTGCCAGTAGCTTGGACGGGGGCACCGGGGAGCTGTTTTTT.

This clone has only a few counts. The same CDR3 also results from other DNA sequences found in this sample. The rearrangement uses TRBV19 and TRBJ1-2; unclear D gene. Trimming removed 3 bases from V and 5 bases from J, with 16 bases in between. The CDR3 covers 15 residues. Germline V CDR1 and CDR2: LNHDA, SQIVND (reference sequence). The CDR3 protein is CASSIDSGQGYGYTF. In DNA form, the CDR3 reads TGTGCCAGTAGTATTGACTCCGGCCAAGGTTATGGCTACACCTTC.

CDR3 bases: TGTGCCATACCAGATGGAGACAAGAATGACTATGGCTACACCTTC. Protein product: CAIPDGDKNDYGYTF. The chain has TRBV28 and TRBJ1-2; D is uncertain. V was pared by 10 bases and J by 3 bases, with 21 bases between. The CDR3 is 15 residues long. CDR1 MDHEN and CDR2 SYDVKM come from the germline V gene.

The chain has TRBV6-1 and TRBJ1-1, with 7 bases fitting TRBD1. Germline loops: CDR1 MNHNS, CDR2 SASEGT. This CDR3 region has 13 residues. The V and J ends lost 4 bases and 8 bases, in that order; junction bases with no gene match: 7. The CDR3: CASSASGTDEAFF. CDR3 nucleotide sequence: TGTGCCAGCAGTGCCTCCGGGACAGACGAAGCTTTCTTT.

The rearrangement joins TRBV18 to TRBJ2-3; D possibly matches TRBD1 or TRBD2 (5 bases each). Between the trimmed V and J ends, which lost 5 bases and 3 bases, there was a span of 27 bases. Germline lookup yields CDR1 KGHSH and CDR2 LQKENI. The CDR3 has 19 residues. The CDR3 region is CASSKGLPEGPLGTDTQYF. In DNA, the CDR3 is TGTGCCAGCTCAAAAGGATTGCCCGAGGGACCTCTTGGAACAGATACGCAGTATTTT. The full variable domain, with the rest looked up from reference TRBV18 and TRBJ2-3, is NAGVMQNPRHLVRRRGQEARLRCSPMKGHSHVYWYRQLPEEGLKFMVYLQKENIIDESGMPKERFSAEFPKEGPSILRIQQVVRGDSAAYFCASSKGLPEGPLGTDTQYFGPGTRLTVL.

The chain employs TRBV2 and TRBJ2-1; D perhaps matches TRBD1 (6 bases). This CDR3 region has 16 residues. Germline V gene sequence: CDR1 SNHLY, CDR2 FYNNEI. Trimming took 5 bases from V and 0 from J, leaving 14 bases between them. CDR3 protein: CASSRQEARSYNEQFF. CDR3 in DNA: TGTGCCAGCAGTCGACAGGAGGCCCGCTCCTACAATGAGCAGTTCTTC. The full variable domain, with the rest looked up from reference TRBV2 and TRBJ2-1, is EPEVTQTPSHQVTQMGQEVILRCVPISNHLYFYWYRQILGQKVEFLVSFYNNEISEKSEIFDDQFSVERPDGSNFTLKIRSTKLEDSAMYFCASSRQEARSYNEQFFGPGTRLTVL.

V and J are TRBV28 and TRBJ1-2; tentative D call: TRBD1 (6 bases). The V end lost 2 bases, the J end lost 4 bases, and 8 bases lay between the germline ends. Germline loops: CDR1 MDHEN, CDR2 SYDVKM. CDR3 length: 13 residues. The CDR3 DNA sequence: TGTGCCAGCAGTTTACAGGGGACCTATGGCTACACCTTC. Amino acid sequence: CASSLQGTYGYTF.

This chain connects TRBV10-3 to TRBJ2-1; 7 positions agree with TRBD2. Looked up from germline, CDR1 is ENHRY and CDR2 is SYGVKD. The V and J ends lost 2 bases and 7 bases, in that order; junction bases with no gene match: 2. The length of the CDR3 is 13 residues. The chain's CDR3 is CAISEGGGNEQFF. Here the CDR3 DNA reads TGTGCCATCAGTGAGGGGGGGGGAAATGAGCAGTTCTTC.

The chain links TRBV14 to TRBJ1-3; D remains unclear. The germline CDR1 and CDR2 sequences are SGHDN and FVKESK. The CDR3 totals 12 residues. Trimming took off 4 bases at V and 4 bases at J, with 5 bases between the two ends. In nucleotides, the CDR3 is TGTGCCAGCAGCCCGTTCGGAAACACCATATATTTT. Amino acids: CASSPFGNTIYF.

This chain connects TRBV6-5 to TRBJ2-1; D gene unclear. Trimming took off 6 bases at V and 3 bases at J, with 9 bases between the two ends. The CDR3 consists of 13 residues. Germline V gene sequence: CDR1 MNHEY, CDR2 SVGAGI. In DNA form, the CDR3 reads TGTGCCAGCAGCCAACAAAACTACAATGAGCAGTTCTTC. Its protein product is CASSQQNYNEQFF.

This clone came up once. J is TRBJ1-6 and V is TRBV9; maybe TRBD1 (6 bases). Between the trimmed V and J ends, which lost 1 base and 5 bases, there was a span of 10 bases. The CDR3 covers 15 residues. From germline, CDR1 is SGDLS and CDR2 YYNGEE. As DNA, the CDR3 is TGTGCCAGCAGCGTATCGGCAGGGGATAATTCACCCCTCCACTTT. Translated: CASSVSAGDNSPLHF.

A word on this clone: The DNA is omitted, as the CDR3 cannot be located on it reliably, and the CDR3 follows TCRdb's listing. The gene calls are TRBV21-1 and TRBJ1-3. TRBV21-1 is listed as a pseudogene. The CDR3 has 15 amino acids, counting both end residues. Here the CDR3 reads CASSKEVGAGNTIYF.

The rearrangement joins TRBV5-3 to TRBJ1-1; 8 nucleotides agree with TRBD1. TRBV5-3 has ORF status, its function being uncertain. After removal of 4 bases from V and 0 bases from J, the junction contained 11 bases not matched to a gene. The CDR3 has 17 residues. CDR3 protein: CARSKIRDRFMNTEAFF. In DNA, the CDR3 is TGTGCCAGAAGCAAAATCCGGGACAGGTTCATGAACACTGAAGCTTTCTTT.

The chain couples TRBV7-2 to TRBJ2-3, with TRBD1 as a possible D gene (6 bases). V was shortened by 8 bases and J by 3 bases, with 21 bases between the two germline ends. The CDR3 has 16 amino acids. Germline CDR1 is SGHTA and CDR2 is FQGNSA. The CDR3 region is CASGSSQGRWTDTQYF. CDR3 coding DNA: TGTGCCAGCGGATCGTCACAGGGACGATGGACAGATACGCAGTATTTT.

This chain links TRBV9 with TRBJ1-2; tentatively, D is TRBD1 (5 bases). The V end was cut by 1 base, the J end by 2 bases, with 12 bases between. Germline V gene lookup returns CDR1 SGDLS and CDR2 YYNGEE. The CDR3 contains 15 residues. DNA of the CDR3: TGTGCCAGCAGCGTATACCAGGGCGGAAACTATGGCTACACCTTC. This sequence encodes CASSVYQGGNYGYTF.

This chain uses TRBV7-2 with TRBJ2-1, with 14 positions matching TRBD2. Germline lookup yields CDR1 SGHTA and CDR2 FQGNSA. Losses at the gene ends were 1 base for V and 9 bases for J; bases not matched to a gene: 2. The CDR3 runs 15 residues. The CDR3 protein is CASSLVGLAGGEQFF. The CDR3 DNA sequence: TGTGCCAGCAGCTTAGTCGGACTAGCGGGGGGTGAGCAGTTCTTC.

The rearrangement links TRBV6-1 to TRBJ2-7; the D gene is possibly TRBD2 (6 bases). Deletions cut 7 bases from V and 2 bases from J, with 12 bases between. The CDR3 extends over 13 amino acids. Germline loops: CDR1 MNHNS, CDR2 SASEGT. DNA for the CDR3: TGTGCCAGCACCCAGGGACTTCCCTACGAGCAGTACTTC. Its protein product is CASTQGLPYEQYF.

The chain joins TRBV7-6 to TRBJ2-7; 10 positions agree with TRBD1. This CDR3 is 15 amino acids long. In germline, CDR1 is SGHVS, CDR2 FNYEAQ. With 1 base clipped from V and 5 bases from J, the junction kept 5 bases outside the gene matches. The chain's CDR3 is CASSLGQGASDEQYF. CDR3 coding DNA: TGTGCCAGCAGCTTAGGACAGGGGGCCTCTGACGAGCAGTACTTC.

The count of this clone is one. The chain joins TRBV11-3 to TRBJ2-5, with TRBD1 matching 7 bases. The CDR3 contains 16 residues. Germline loops: CDR1 SGHNT, CDR2 YENEEA. J was trimmed by 3 bases and V by 0 bases; bases with no gene match: 7. DNA of the CDR3: TGTGCCAGCAGCTTAGATCTCAGGGGGAGCGAAGAGACCCAGTACTTC. Its translation is CASSLDLRGSEETQYF.

This chain joins TRBV5-4 and TRBJ2-5; 9 bases map to TRBD2. The CDR3 covers 16 residues. CDR1 SGHNT and CDR2 YYREEE come from the germline V gene (reference sequence). V lost 5 bases to trimming and J lost 3 bases; unmatched junction nucleotides: 11. The CDR3 region is CASRAGGALAEETQYF. The CDR3 DNA follows: TGTGCCAGCAGAGCGGGGGGTGCGCTAGCGGAAGAGACCCAGTACTTC. Variable domain in full (rest from reference TRBV5-4 and TRBJ2-5): ETGVTQSPTHLIKTRGQQVTLRCSSQSGHNTVSWYQQALGQGPQFIFQYYREEENGRGNFPPRFSGLQFPNYSSELNVNALELDDSALYLCASRAGGALAEETQYFGPGTRLLVL.

In this sample, this clone turned up once. V usage is TRBV6-5 and J usage is TRBJ1-1, with D tentatively TRBD1 (5 bases). There are 14 residues in the CDR3. The V gene's germline CDR1 is MNHEY and CDR2 SVGAGI. V was trimmed by 7 bases and J by 7 bases, leaving 19 bases between them. As DNA, the CDR3 is TGTGCCAGCACTACACGCGCAGGGTTCCTTGAAGCTTTCTTT. It is translated as CASTTRAGFLEAFF.

The genes are TRBV2 and TRBJ1-1, with no clear D. Germline CDR1 reads SNHLY; CDR2 reads FYNNEI. This CDR3 spans 15 amino acids. The V end was cut by 6 bases, the J end by 0 bases, with 14 bases between. The CDR3 DNA reads TGTGCCAGCAGCCGAGATTCCACACTGAACACTGAAGCTTTCTTT. Its protein is CASSRDSTLNTEAFF.

This clone was seen just once. The chain carries TRBV25-1 and TRBJ1-5; D is unresolved. Trimming stripped 4 bases from V and 0 bases from J, with 10 bases between. The CDR3 length is 15 residues. Germline V gives CDR1 MGHDK, CDR2 SYGVNS. Written as DNA, the CDR3 is TGTGCCAGCAGTGGAGCGGACTATAGCAATCAGCCCCAGCATTTT. The encoded protein is CASSGADYSNQPQHF.

V usage is TRBV11-2 and J usage is TRBJ2-7; possibly TRBD1 or TRBD2 for D (6 bases each). Germline values: CDR1 SGHAT, CDR2 FQNNGV. Trimming took off 4 bases at V and 2 bases at J, with 12 bases between the two ends. There are 14 residues in the CDR3. The CDR3 is CASSWGDNPYEQYF. CDR3 coding DNA: TGTGCCAGCAGCTGGGGGGACAACCCCTACGAGCAGTACTTC.

For the CDR3, the DNA is TGTGCCAGCAGCGCCATGACGGGGATCGAGGTAGCTTTCTTT. As protein: CASSAMTGIEVAFF. The chain couples TRBV9 to TRBJ1-1; D gene unclear. Germline loops: CDR1 SGDLS, CDR2 YYNGEE. CDR3 length equals 14 residues. Trimming stripped 3 bases from V and 10 bases from J, with 19 bases between.

The chain couples TRBV5-1 to TRBJ2-5; TRBD1 matches 9 bases. J lost 5 bases, V lost 4 bases, and 9 bases had no gene match. The CDR3 spans 15 residues. Per germline, CDR1 SGHRS and CDR2 YFSETQ. The CDR3 reads CASSRTGERLETQYF. The CDR3 nucleotides are TGCGCCAGCAGCCGGACAGGGGAAAGACTGGAGACCCAGTACTTC.